One T cell receptor (beta chain) is described in this entry. This specimen comes from a study of CD8+CD57+ T cells in acquired aplastic anemia. Genomic DNA served as template for TCR beta VDJ and CDR3 profiling. In TCRdb, the reads were re-called with MiXCR into one record per CDR3 protein. This sample yields hundreds of thousands of distinct CDR3 sequences, of which approximately 70% are seen a single time; approximately 3.9% belongs to the top ten. Trimming took 6 bases from V and 7 from J; bases not matched to a gene: 8. The CDR3 has 13 amino acids. The receptor was isolated from a human donor in good health, serving as a control. Sequences were obtained from sorted CD4+, CD8+, or CD8+CD57+ T cells (not recorded which) from PBMCs. The J gene is TRBJ1-2, the V gene TRBV12-3 or TRBV12-4, with TRBD1 matching over 7 bases. In DNA, the CDR3 is TGTGCCAGCAGCCACAGGGGTTTACCTGGCTACACCTTC. This encodes CASSHRGLPGYTF.